This is a list of T cell receptor beta chains from one sample in a study of blood T cell repertoires in COVID-19. TCRdb's copy holds only in-frame clones and misses some; the assay was immunoSEQ multiplex PCR. The repertoire holds approximately 140,000 clones, with around 90% as singletons. The source material was peripheral blood. The receptors stem from a woman aged 55-69 years with active or convalescent COVID-19. CDR3s include the opening cysteine and the closing phenylalanine or tryptophan. Each record gives: V gene, D gene, clone size, J gene, CDR3 DNA, CDR3 protein. The D gene is left open where the match is weak. Clone sizes are given selectively: once, few, many, or a class where the clone is expanded.

>TRBV9|TRBD1|.|TRBJ2-7
TGTGCCAGCAGCCGGGACAGGGAATACTACGAGCAGTACTTC
CASSRDREYYEQYF
>TRBV7-2|.|.|TRBJ1-1
TGTGCCAGCAGCCCTCAGATGAACACTGAAGCTTTCTTT
CASSPQMNTEAFF
>TRBV9|.|.|TRBJ1-2
TGTGCCAGCAGCGAAACAGGCCTCTATGGCTACACCTTC
CASSETGLYGYTF
>TRBV19|TRBD1|.|TRBJ2-7
TGTGCCAGTAAAGGGACAGGGACGTACGAGCAGTACTTC
CASKGTGTYEQYF
>TRBV6-2/TRBV6-3|.|.|TRBJ2-1
TGTGCCAGCAGTTACTCCCCCCTGACAGCAACTAACTCCTACAATGAGCAGTTCTTC
CASSYSPLTATNSYNEQFF
>TRBV9|TRBD2|.|TRBJ2-3
TGTGCCAGCGCACGGCGGGGGGGCCTCGCGCAGTATTTT
CASARRGGLAQYF
>TRBV19|.|.|TRBJ1-5
TGTGCCAGTTGGACAGTCGATAGCAATCAGCCCCAGCATTTT
CASWTVDSNQPQHF
>TRBV19|TRBD2|.|TRBJ2-2
TGTGCCAGTAGTATTGTCCCTAGCGGGGCGAACACCGGGGAGCTGTTTTTT
CASSIVPSGANTGELFF
>TRBV2|.|.|TRBJ2-1
TGTGCCAGCAGTGTTGGCCTCCCCGCCTACAATGAGCAGTTCTTC
CASSVGLPAYNEQFF
>TRBV6-2/TRBV6-3|.|once|TRBJ1-1
TGTGCCAGCAGTTACTTCGACACTGAAGCTTTCTTT
CASSYFDTEAFF
>TRBV5-1|TRBD2|.|TRBJ2-1
TGCGCCAGCAGCTTTATAGCGGGGGGACCCAACAATGAGCAGTTCTTC
CASSFIAGGPNNEQFF
>TRBV4-3|.|.|TRBJ2-7
TGCGCCAGCAGCCAGGGGGTGGCAGGGGCCTACGAGCAGTACTTC
CASSQGVAGAYEQYF
>TRBV7-8|TRBD1|.|TRBJ1-4
TGTGCCAGCAGCCCGGGGACAGGTACATATGAAAAACTGTTTTTT
CASSPGTGTYEKLFF